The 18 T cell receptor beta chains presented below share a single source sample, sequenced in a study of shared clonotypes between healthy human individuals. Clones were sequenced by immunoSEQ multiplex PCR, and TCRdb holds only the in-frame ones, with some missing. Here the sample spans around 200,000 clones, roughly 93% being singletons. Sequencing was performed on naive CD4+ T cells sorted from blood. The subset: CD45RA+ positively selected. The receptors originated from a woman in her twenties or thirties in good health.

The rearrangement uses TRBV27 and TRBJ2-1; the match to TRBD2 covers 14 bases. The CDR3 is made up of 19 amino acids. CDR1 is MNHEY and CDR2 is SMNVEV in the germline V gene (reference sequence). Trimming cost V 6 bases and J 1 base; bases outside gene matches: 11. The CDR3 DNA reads TGTGCCAGCAGCCGACGGGGACTAGCGGGAGTGGGATCCTACAATGAGCAGTTCTTC. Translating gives CASSRRGLAGVGSYNEQFF.

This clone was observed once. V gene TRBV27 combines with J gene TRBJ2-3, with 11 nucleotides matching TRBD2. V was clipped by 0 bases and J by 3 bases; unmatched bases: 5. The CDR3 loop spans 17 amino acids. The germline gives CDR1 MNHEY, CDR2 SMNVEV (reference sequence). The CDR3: CASSLSIAGGGTDTQYF. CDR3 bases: TGTGCCAGCAGTTTATCAATAGCGGGAGGGGGGACAGATACGCAGTATTTT.

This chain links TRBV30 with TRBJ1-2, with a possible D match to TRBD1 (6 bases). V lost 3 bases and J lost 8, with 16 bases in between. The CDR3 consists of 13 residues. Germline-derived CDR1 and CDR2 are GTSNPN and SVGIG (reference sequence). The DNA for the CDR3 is TGTGCCTGGAGCCTGGACAGTTTCCGGGGCTACACCTTC. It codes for CAWSLDSFRGYTF.

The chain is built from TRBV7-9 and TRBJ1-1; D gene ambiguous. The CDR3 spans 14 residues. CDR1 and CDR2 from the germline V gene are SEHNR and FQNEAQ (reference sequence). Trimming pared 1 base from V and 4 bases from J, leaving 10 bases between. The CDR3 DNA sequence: TGTGCCAGCAGCTTAGTCCAGGCCTCCACTGAAGCTTTCTTT. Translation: CASSLVQASTEAFF.

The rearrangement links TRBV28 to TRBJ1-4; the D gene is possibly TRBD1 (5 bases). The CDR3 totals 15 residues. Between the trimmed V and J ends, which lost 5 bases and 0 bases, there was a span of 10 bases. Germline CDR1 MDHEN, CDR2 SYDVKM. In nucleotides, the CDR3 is TGTGCCAGCAGTCCACCGGGGGCAACTAATGAAAAACTGTTTTTT. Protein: CASSPPGATNEKLFF.

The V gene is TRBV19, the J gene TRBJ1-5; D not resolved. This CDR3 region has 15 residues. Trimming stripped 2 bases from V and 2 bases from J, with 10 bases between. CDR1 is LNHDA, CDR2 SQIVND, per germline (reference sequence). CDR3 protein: CASSIRGMGNQPQHF. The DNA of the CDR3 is TGTGCCAGTAGTATACGGGGTATGGGCAATCAGCCCCAGCATTTT.

Written as DNA, the CDR3 is TGCGCCAGCAGCCTGGGACTGGGGACCTACGAGCAGTACTTC. Its protein product is CASSLGLGTYEQYF. This chain joins TRBV5-1 and TRBJ2-7, with D perhaps TRBD2 (6 bases). CDR3 length: 14 residues. The V gene lost 4 bases and the J gene lost 2 bases, with 13 bases spanning the gap. Germline loops: CDR1 SGHRS, CDR2 YFSETQ.

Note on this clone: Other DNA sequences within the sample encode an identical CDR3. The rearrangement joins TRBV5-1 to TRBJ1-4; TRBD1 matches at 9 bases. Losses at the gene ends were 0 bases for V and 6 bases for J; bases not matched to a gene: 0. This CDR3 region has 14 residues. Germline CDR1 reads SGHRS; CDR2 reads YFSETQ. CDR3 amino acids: CASSLGTGDEKLFF. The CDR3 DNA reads TGCGCCAGCAGCTTGGGGACAGGGGATGAAAAACTGTTTTTT.

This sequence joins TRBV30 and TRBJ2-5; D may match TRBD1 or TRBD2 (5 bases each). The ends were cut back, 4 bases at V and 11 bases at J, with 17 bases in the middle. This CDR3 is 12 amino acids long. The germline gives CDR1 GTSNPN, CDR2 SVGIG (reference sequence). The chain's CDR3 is CAWIGRGPEQYF. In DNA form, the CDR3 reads TGTGCCTGGATTGGCCGGGGACCGGAGCAGTACTTC.

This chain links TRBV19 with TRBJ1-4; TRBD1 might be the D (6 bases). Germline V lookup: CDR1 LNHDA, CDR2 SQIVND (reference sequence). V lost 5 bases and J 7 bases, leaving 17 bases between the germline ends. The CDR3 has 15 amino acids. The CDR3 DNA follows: TGTGCCAGTAGTCGGCGGGGGCCGCGGGGTGAAAAACTGTTTTTT. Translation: CASSRRGPRGEKLFF.

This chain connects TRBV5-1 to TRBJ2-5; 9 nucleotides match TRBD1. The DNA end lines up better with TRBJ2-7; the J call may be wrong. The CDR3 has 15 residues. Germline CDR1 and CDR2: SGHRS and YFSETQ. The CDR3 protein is CASSLTGTGFGEQYF. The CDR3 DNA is TGCGCCAGCAGCTTGACCGGGACAGGGTTTGGCGAGCAGTACTTC.

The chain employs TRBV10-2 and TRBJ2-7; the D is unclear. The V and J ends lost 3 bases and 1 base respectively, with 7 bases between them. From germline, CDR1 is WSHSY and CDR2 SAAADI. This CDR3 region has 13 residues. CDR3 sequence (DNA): TGCGCCAGCAGTGACACACTTTCCTACGAGCAGTACTTC. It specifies CASSDTLSYEQYF.

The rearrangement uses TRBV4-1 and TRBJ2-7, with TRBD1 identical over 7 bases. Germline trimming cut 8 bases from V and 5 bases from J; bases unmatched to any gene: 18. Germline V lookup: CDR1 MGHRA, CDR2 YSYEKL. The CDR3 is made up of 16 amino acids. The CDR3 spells CASRDPTQFRGNEQYF. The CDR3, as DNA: TGCGCCAGCCGAGATCCTACCCAGTTCAGGGGGAACGAGCAGTACTTC.

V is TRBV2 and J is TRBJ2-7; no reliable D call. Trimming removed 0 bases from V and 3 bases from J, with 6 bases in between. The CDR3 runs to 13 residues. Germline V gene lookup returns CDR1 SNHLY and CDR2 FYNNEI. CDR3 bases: TGTGCCAGCAGTGAAGCAGACCTCTACGAGCAGTACTTC. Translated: CASSEADLYEQYF.

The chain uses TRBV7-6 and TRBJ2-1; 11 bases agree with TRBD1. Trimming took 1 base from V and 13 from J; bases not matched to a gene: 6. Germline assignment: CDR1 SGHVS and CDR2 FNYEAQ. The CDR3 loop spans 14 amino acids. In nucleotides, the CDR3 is TGTGCCAGCAGCTTAGGGCCCGGGACAGGGGGTCAGTTCTTC. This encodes CASSLGPGTGGQFF.

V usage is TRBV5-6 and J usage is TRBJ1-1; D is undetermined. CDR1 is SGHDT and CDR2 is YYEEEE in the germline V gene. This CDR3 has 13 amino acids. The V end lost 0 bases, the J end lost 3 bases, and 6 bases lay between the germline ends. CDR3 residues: CASSLDWYTEAFF. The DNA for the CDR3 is TGTGCCAGCAGCTTGGATTGGTACACTGAAGCTTTCTTT.

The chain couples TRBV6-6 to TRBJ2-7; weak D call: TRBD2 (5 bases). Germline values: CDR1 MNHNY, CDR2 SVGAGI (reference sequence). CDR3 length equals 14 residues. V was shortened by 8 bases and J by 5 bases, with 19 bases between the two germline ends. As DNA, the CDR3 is TGTGCCAGCCAATCGGGGTCGGTACGGGACGAGCAGTACTTC. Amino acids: CASQSGSVRDEQYF.

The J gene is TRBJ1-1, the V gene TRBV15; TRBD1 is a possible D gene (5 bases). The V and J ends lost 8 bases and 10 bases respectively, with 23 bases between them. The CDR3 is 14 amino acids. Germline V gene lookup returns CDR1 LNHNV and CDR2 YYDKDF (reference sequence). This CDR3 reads CATARDPALSRAFF. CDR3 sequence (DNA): TGTGCCACCGCCCGGGACCCTGCTTTATCACGAGCTTTCTTT.